The TCR beta chain under discussion was sequenced for a study of blood T cells in healthy people across ages. Points from the study as a whole: Reliance upon unsorted PBMCs precluded definitive naive versus antigen-experienced comparison.

The germline V gene has CDR1 SGHRS and CDR2 YFSETQ. The ends were cut back, 0 bases at V and 2 bases at J, with 10 bases in the middle. This CDR3 region has 15 residues. A sample-barcoded 5' primer and a J-beta primer mix were used in a second PCR of about 7 to 11 cycles. Each CDR3 protein is one row after TCRdb ran MiXCR on the 5' RACE reads. Among some 700,000 distinct CDR3 sequences, around a fifth were seen once, and the ten largest hold around 21%. This clonotype has more than one count but fewer than ten. Its matching antigen is unknown. The receptor's source is a man between 65 and 85 years old in good health. The sample comprised blood. The rearrangement links TRBV5-1 to TRBJ2-3; D remains unclear. DNA of the CDR3: TGCGCCAGCAGCTTGGCTCTCCTTCTCACAGATACGCAGTATTTT. This translates into CASSLALLLTDTQYF.